This T cell receptor beta chain emerged from a study of yellow fever vaccine responses in identical twins. The V and J ends lost 6 bases and 3 bases respectively, with 12 bases between them. Germline V gene data show CDR1 as SNHLY and CDR2 as FYNNEI. The CDR3 has 14 residues. TCRdb processed the RT-PCR reads anew with MiXCR; each CDR3 protein has one entry. The repertoire has about 18,000 distinct CDR3 sequences, around 67% of them found once; the top ten carry 6.5% to 8.5%. The source of this sequence is a woman aged 18 to 35 who received the yellow fever vaccine. The sequences come from T cells from blood (PBMCs), unsorted or a sorted subset (not recorded which), collected before or after yellow fever vaccination (not recorded which). The genes are TRBV2 and TRBJ1-5; D might be TRBD1 (6 bases). The CDR3 nucleotides read TGTGCCAGCAGGGATACAGGGTTCAATCAGCCCCAGCATTTT. Translated: CASRDTGFNQPQHF.